These 12 T cell receptor beta chains came from one sample sequenced in a study of blood T cell repertoires in COVID-19. Repertoires were generated with immunoSEQ multiplex PCR, while TCRdb's copy carries only in-frame clones and drops some. Found here are nearly 300,000 clones, about four fifths of them singletons; the top ten hold more than 1.1%. The sequenced sample was peripheral blood. These receptors were collected from a human donor with COVID-19, enrolled during active disease. The donor label of this sample is uncertain.

The chain couples TRBV18 to TRBJ2-5, with D maybe TRBD1 (6 bases). This CDR3 spans 15 amino acids. Per germline, CDR1 KGHSH and CDR2 LQKENI. Trimming shortened V by 4 bases and J by 1 base, and 13 bases separated the two germline ends. In DNA form, the CDR3 reads TGTGCCAGCTCACTATCCCGGACAGCCCAAGAGACCCAGTACTTC. It yields the protein CASSLSRTAQETQYF.

This chain connects TRBV28 to TRBJ2-1, with 10 bases that match TRBD2. The V gene end was trimmed by 5 bases and the J gene end by 9 bases; junction bases not matched to a gene: 13. Germline V lookup: CDR1 MDHEN, CDR2 SYDVKM. The CDR3 loop spans 16 amino acids. CDR3 nucleotide sequence: TGTGCCAGCAGTCCATCGGGAAGCGGGAGGGCCATTGAGCAGTTCTTC. As protein: CASSPSGSGRAIEQFF.

The V call is TRBV7-6, the J call TRBJ1-3; no reliable D call. Per germline, CDR1 SGHVS and CDR2 FNYEAQ. Trimming removed 1 base from V and 0 bases from J, with 10 bases in between. The CDR3 has 16 amino acids. The CDR3 sequence: CASSLDSLLSGNTIYF. In DNA form, the CDR3 reads TGTGCCAGCAGCTTAGATTCGTTACTCTCTGGAAACACCATATATTTT. The variable domain in full, with the rest retrieved from reference TRBV7-6 and TRBJ1-3, is GAGVSQSPRYKVTKRGQDVALRCDPISGHVSLYWYRQALGQGPEFLTYFNYEAQQDKSGLPNDRFSAERPEGSISTLTIQRTEQRDSAMYRCASSLDSLLSGNTIYFGEGSWLTVV.

The J gene is TRBJ1-4, the V gene TRBV10-3; D not resolved. This CDR3 region has 13 residues. CDR1 and CDR2 (germline): ENHRY, SYGVKD. V was clipped by 0 bases and J by 8 bases, with 7 bases between them. This chain's CDR3 is CAISESGREKLFF. The CDR3 coding sequence is TGTGCCATCAGTGAGTCAGGGAGAGAAAAACTGTTTTTT.

The chain recombines TRBV10-3 with TRBJ2-3; 12 bases map to TRBD2. Per germline, CDR1 ENHRY and CDR2 SYGVKD. Trimming removed 9 bases from V and 0 bases from J; junction bases left unmatched: 4. The CDR3 loop spans 15 amino acids. The CDR3 sequence: CAIDGLAGSTDTQYF. DNA of the CDR3: TGTGCCATAGATGGACTAGCGGGAAGCACAGATACGCAGTATTTT.

The chain joins TRBV18 to TRBJ2-1; 11 nucleotides line up with TRBD2. Germline loops: CDR1 KGHSH, CDR2 LQKENI. V was clipped by 3 bases and J by 10 bases; unmatched bases: 8. The CDR3 loop spans 15 amino acids. CDR3 in DNA: TGTGCCAGCTCACCTGCTATCACTAGCGGGAGAGAGCAGTTCTTC. It is translated as CASSPAITSGREQFF.

The gene calls are TRBV10-1 and TRBJ1-2; D unresolved. CDR3 length: 12 residues. V lost 7 bases to trimming and J lost 4 bases, with 10 bases between them. The germline CDR1 and CDR2 sequences are WNHNN and SYGVQD (reference sequence). The chain's CDR3 is CASIENLYGYTF. The CDR3 region has the DNA TGCGCCAGCATCGAGAACCTCTATGGCTACACCTTC.

This chain joins TRBV4-3 and TRBJ1-2; 7 nucleotides agree with TRBD1. This CDR3 region has 16 residues. CDR1 LGHNA and CDR2 YSLEER come from the germline V gene. The V and J ends lost 1 base and 4 bases, in that order; junction bases with no gene match: 9. This CDR3 is CASSQVEGAFSYGYTF. CDR3 coding DNA: TGCGCCAGCAGCCAAGTGGAGGGGGCTTTTAGCTATGGCTACACCTTC.

The J gene is TRBJ2-7, the V gene TRBV30, with TRBD1 matching 7 bases. The CDR3 consists of 15 residues. Germline loops: CDR1 GTSNPN, CDR2 SVGIG (reference sequence). V gave up 0 bases and J gave up 0 bases; unmatched junction bases: 5. This chain's CDR3 is CAWSVSTGVSYEQYF. The CDR3, as DNA: TGTGCCTGGAGTGTCTCAACAGGGGTCTCCTACGAGCAGTACTTC.

The rearrangement uses TRBV4-1 and TRBJ1-5; D possibly corresponds to TRBD1 (5 bases). The CDR3 runs 16 residues. Trimming pared 0 bases from V and 5 bases from J, leaving 14 bases between. CDR1 is MGHRA, CDR2 YSYEKL, per germline. The CDR3 nucleotides are TGCGCCAGCAGCCAAGAATGGGGCACCGCAGATCAGCCCCAGCATTTT. Its protein product is CASSQEWGTADQPQHF.

This rearrangement joins TRBV7-9 to TRBJ2-7; D gene ambiguous. Germline V gene sequence: CDR1 SEHNR, CDR2 FQNEAQ (reference sequence). Trimming took off 6 bases at V and 4 bases at J, with 10 bases between the two ends. The length of the CDR3 is 12 residues. CDR3: CASSLPPYEQYF. In DNA form, the CDR3 reads TGTGCCAGCAGTCTACCCCCTTACGAGCAGTACTTC.

The chain links TRBV19 to TRBJ2-3, with 9 bases fitting TRBD2. Germline loops: CDR1 LNHDA, CDR2 SQIVND (reference sequence). The CDR3 loop spans 16 amino acids. With 6 bases clipped from V and 2 bases from J, the junction kept 9 bases outside the gene matches. The CDR3 sequence: CASSAGREGYTDTQYF. As DNA, the CDR3 is TGTGCCAGTAGCGCAGGGCGGGAGGGGTACACAGATACGCAGTATTTT.